This record looks at one TCR beta chain sequence and its context. Antigen unknown. These data are taken from a study of shared clonotypes between healthy human individuals. Study as a whole: Each donor's CD4 naive and CD4 memory cells filled three plates apiece, CD8 naive two, and CD8 memory one.

Germline lookup yields CDR1 MNHNS and CDR2 SASEGT. The V and J ends lost 4 bases and 8 bases respectively, with 12 bases between them. This CDR3 comprises 13 residues. General study results and limits: Sequencing depth was expected to affect clonotype sharing among donors.

Genomic DNA of every subset was divided equally among multiple immunoSEQ plates. In the source study's methods: Sequence data from immunoSEQ were junction-only and lacked quality scores; consequently, filtering differed. This table comes from immunoSEQ multiplex PCR, and its TCRdb copy is limited to in-frame clones, with some not included. V, J and clone size are taken as reported in that table, and D and trimming were inferred from the DNA itself. The sample lists 2.3 million or so clones, approximately 93% occurring once. Sequenced sample: naive CD4+ T cells from PBMCs. Subset here: CD45RA+ positively selected. The chain carries TRBV6-1 and TRBJ2-1, with a weak D call TRBD2 (6 bases). The origin of this receptor is a man younger than 30 in good health. Some clones in this sample may be carry-over from other donors' samples. CDR3 in amino acids: CASSAGGDHEQFF. In nucleotides, the CDR3 is TGTGCCAGCAGTGCTGGCGGGGACCATGAGCAGTTCTTC.